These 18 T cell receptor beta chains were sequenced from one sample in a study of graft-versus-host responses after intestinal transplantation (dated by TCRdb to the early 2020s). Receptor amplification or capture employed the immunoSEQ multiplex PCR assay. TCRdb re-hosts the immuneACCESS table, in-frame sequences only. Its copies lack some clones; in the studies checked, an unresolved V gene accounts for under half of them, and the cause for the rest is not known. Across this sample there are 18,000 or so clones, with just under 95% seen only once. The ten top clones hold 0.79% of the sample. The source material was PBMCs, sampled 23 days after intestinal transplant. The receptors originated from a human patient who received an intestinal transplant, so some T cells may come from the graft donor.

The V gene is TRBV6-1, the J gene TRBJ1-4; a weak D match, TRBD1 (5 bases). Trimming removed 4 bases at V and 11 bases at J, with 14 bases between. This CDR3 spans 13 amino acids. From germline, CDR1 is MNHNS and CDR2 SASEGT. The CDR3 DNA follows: TGTGCCAGCAGTGCCCCAGGAGCAGGGAAACTGTTTTTT. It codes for CASSAPGAGKLFF.

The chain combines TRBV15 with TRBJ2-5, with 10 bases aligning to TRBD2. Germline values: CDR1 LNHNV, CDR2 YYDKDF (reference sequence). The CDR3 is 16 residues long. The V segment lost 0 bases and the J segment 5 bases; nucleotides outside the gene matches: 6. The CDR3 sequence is CATSRDLLAGVETQYF. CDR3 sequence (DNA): TGTGCCACCAGCAGAGATCTCCTAGCGGGAGTGGAGACCCAGTACTTC.

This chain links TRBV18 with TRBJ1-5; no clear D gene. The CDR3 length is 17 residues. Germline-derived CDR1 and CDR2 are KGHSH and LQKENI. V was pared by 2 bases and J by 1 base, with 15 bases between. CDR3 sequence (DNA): TGTGCCAGCTCACCAAGAGCGGTCCGGGAGAGCAATCAGCCCCAGCATTTT. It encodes CASSPRAVRESNQPQHF.

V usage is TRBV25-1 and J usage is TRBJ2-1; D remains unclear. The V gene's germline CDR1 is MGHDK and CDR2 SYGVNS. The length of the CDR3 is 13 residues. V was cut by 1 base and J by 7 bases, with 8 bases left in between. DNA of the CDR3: TGTGCCAGCAGTGAATCCTTAAGGAATGAGCAGTTCTTC. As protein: CASSESLRNEQFF.

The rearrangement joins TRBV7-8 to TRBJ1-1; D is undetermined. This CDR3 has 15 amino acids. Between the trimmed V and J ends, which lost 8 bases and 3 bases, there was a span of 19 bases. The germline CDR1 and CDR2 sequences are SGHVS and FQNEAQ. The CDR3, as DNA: TGTGCCAGCCGGAAGTATAGTGGGAGGGACACTGAAGCTTTCTTT. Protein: CASRKYSGRDTEAFF.

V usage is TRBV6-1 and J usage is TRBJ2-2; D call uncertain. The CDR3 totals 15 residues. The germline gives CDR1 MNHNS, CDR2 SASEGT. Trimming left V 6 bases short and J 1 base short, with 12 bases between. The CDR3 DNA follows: TGTGCCAGCAGAGCAGGTCTAGGGAACACCGGGGAGCTGTTTTTT. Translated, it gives CASRAGLGNTGELFF.

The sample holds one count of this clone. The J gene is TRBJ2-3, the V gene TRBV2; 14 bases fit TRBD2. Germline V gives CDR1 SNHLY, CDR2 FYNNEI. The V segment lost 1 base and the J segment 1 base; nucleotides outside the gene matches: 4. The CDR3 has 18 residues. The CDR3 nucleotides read TGTGCCAGCAGTGAAGGACTAGCGGGAGGGCCGGGCACAGATACGCAGTATTTT. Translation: CASSEGLAGGPGTDTQYF.

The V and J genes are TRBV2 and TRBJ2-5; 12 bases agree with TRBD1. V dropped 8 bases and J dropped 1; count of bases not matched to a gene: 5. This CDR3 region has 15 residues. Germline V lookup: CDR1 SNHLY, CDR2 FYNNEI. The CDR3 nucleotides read TGTGCCAGCGGGACAGGGGGCACCATCCAAGAGACCCAGTACTTC. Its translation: CASGTGGTIQETQYF.

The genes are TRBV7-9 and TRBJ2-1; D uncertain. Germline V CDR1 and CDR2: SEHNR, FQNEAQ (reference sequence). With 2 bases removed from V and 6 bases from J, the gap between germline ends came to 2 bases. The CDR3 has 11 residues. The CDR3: CASSLSNEQFF. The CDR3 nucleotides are TGTGCCAGCAGCTTAAGCAATGAGCAGTTCTTC.

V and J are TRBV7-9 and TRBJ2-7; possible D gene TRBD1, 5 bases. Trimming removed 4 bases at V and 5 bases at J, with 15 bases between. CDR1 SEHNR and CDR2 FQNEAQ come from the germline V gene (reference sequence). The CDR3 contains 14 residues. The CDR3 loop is CASSSRPGNDEQYF. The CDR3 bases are TGTGCCAGCAGCTCCCGCCCAGGGAATGACGAGCAGTACTTC.

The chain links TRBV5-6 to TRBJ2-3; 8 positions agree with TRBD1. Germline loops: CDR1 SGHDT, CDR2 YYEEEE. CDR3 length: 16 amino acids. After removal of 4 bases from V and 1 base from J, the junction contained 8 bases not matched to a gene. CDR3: CASSTLQGEGTDTQYF. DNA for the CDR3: TGTGCCAGCAGCACCTTACAGGGGGAAGGCACAGATACGCAGTATTTT.

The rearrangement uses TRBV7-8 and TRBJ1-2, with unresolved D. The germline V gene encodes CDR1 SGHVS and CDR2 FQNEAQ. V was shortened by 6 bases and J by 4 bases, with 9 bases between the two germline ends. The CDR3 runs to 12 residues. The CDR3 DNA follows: TGTGCCAGCAGTGTCCTGCCCTATGGCTACACCTTC. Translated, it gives CASSVLPYGYTF.

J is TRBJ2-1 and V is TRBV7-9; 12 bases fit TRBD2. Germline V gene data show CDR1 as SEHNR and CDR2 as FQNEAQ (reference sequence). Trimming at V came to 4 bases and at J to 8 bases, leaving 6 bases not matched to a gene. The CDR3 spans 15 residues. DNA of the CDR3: TGTGCCAGCAGCTCGACTAGCGGGAGAACGTATGAGCAGTTCTTC. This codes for CASSSTSGRTYEQFF.

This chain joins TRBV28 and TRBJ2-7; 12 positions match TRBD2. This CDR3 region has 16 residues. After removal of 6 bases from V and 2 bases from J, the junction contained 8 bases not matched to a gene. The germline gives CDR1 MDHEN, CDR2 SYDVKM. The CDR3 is CASSPATSGSPYEQYF. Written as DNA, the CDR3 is TGTGCCAGCAGCCCCGCGACTAGCGGGAGCCCCTACGAGCAGTACTTC.

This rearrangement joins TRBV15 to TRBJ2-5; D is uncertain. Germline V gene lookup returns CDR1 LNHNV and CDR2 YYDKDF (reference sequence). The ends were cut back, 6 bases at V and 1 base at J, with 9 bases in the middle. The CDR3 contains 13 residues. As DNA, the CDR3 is TGTGCCACCAGGGAGACTGTCCAAGAGACCCAGTACTTC. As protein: CATRETVQETQYF.

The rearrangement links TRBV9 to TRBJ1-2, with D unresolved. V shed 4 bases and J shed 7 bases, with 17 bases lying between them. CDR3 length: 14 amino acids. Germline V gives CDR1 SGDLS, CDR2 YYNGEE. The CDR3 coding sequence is TGTGCCAGCAGCCCTAGTGGAGGGATAGGTGGCTACACCTTC. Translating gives CASSPSGGIGGYTF.

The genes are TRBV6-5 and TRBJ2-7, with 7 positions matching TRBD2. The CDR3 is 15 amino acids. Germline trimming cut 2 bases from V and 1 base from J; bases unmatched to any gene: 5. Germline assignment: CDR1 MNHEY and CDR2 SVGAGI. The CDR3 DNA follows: TGTGCCAGCAGTTACACCTCTAGCGGTTCCTACGAGCAGTACTTC. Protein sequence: CASSYTSSGSYEQYF.

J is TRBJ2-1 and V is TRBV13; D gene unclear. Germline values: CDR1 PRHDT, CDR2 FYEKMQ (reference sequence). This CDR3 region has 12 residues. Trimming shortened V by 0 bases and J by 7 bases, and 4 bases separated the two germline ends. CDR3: CASSLGRNEQFF. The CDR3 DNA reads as TGTGCCAGCAGCTTAGGGAGGAATGAGCAGTTCTTC. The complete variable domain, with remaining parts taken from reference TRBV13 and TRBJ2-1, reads AAGVIQSPRHLIKEKRETATLKCYPIPRHDTVYWYQQGPGQDPQFLISFYEKMQSDKGSIPDRFSAQQFSDYHSELNMSSLELGDSALYFCASSLGRNEQFFGPGTRLTVL.